The present T cell receptor beta chain was sequenced within a study of CXCR3-negative and CXCR3-positive naive CD8 T cells. Via 5' RACE with UMI labels, TRB cDNA libraries were prepared. TCRdb re-called the 5' RACE reads; one entry per CDR3 protein, DNA not given. The repertoire table contains fewer than 95,000 distinct CDR3 sequences. Study results and limitations: Unlike memory cells, which differed, naive CXCR3-negative and CXCR3-positive cells had similar TRBV-TRBJ usage.

CD45RO-CCR7+CD27+CD95- cells counted as naive CD8+ T cells. Germline values: CDR1 SQVTM, CDR2 ANQGSEA. This CDR3 has 11 amino acids. For this clonotype: What it binds is unknown.

The rearrangement links TRBV29-1 to TRBJ1-2; TCRdb's D call of TRBD1 is untestable without DNA. Sequences were obtained from naive CXCR3- CD8+ T cells from blood. Documented subset: CD45RO-CCR7+CD27+CD95- naive CD8+ T cells lacking CXCR3 (TNR3-). This clonotype was sampled from a human donor in good health. Some clones in this sample may be carry-over from other donors' samples. The CDR3 loop is CSDQTGNGYTF.